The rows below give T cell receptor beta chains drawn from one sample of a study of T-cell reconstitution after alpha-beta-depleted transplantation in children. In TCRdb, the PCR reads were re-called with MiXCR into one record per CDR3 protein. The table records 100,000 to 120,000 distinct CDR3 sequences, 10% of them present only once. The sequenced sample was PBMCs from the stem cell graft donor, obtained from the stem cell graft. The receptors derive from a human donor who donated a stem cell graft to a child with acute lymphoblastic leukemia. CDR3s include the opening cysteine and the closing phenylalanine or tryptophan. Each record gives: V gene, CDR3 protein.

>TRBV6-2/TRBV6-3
CASSLMGPVRHIQYF
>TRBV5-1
CASSLDGRSTDTQYF
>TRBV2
CASSVRRVAEDYGYTF
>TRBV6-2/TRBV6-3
CASSPIPGTGSTDTQYF
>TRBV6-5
CASSYGTGYTF
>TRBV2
CATRQGRNSPLHF
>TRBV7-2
CASSGNRASYEQYF
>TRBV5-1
CASSLPELSSYEQYF
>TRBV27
CASSSPFNEKLFF
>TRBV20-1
CSAKGDDWSHEQFF
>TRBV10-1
CASSEEGSGGTDTQYF
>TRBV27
CASSFRPLNQRETQYF
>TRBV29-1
CSVEQDSGANVLTF
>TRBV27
CASSPFFGGWEQYF
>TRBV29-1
CSVEASGGDQNTGELFF
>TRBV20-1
CSARDSAHQETQYF
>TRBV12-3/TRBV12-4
CASSLIRDRRANTGELFF
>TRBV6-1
CASMIRDRGFHEQFF
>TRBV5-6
CASSLRQANTGELFF
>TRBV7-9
CASSLVGSGGQETQYF
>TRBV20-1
CSARQGDQPQHF
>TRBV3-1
CASSLRTGVAGYTF
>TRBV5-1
CASSLAGFNYEQYF
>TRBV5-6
CASSFWRTYEQYF
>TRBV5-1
CASSPRQGTTSYEQYF
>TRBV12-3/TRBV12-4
CASSLATGQINEKLFF
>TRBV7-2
CASSLAPSSGGDLTGELFF
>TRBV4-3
CASSQEGRGPRNYGYTF
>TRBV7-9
CASSPATGKIYEQYF
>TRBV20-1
CSAFPNEKLFF
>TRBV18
CASSPQQGAGQPQHF
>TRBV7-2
CASTPRRATEAFF
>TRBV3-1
CASSREGVANEKLFF
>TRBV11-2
CASSLDRGRGYTF
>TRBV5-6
CASSWGSVANEKLFF
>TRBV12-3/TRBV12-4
CASSLRHRGPNEQFF
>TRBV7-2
CASSLSTGDLIYGYTF
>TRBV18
CASSPLRAGGSYNEQFF
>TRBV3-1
CASSQVLDGRNTGELFF
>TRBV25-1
CASSDRGLGGANGLTF
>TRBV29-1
CSVPTGGTNEKLFF
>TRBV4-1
CASSQVPGQSYGYTF
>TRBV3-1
CASSQTSTEAFF
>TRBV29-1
CSVEGGLAEAFF
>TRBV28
CASSPREGQFF